Listed below are T cell receptor beta chains from one sample, sequenced in a study of CD8 T cells in Susac syndrome. TCRdb redid the calling of the immunoSEQ multiplex PCR reads with MiXCR, one entry per CDR3 protein. The sample holds around 200,000 distinct CDR3 sequences, 95% seen once. Sequencing was carried out using CD4+ T cells from PBMCs. The receptors stem from a human donor with multiple sclerosis. CDR3s include the opening cysteine and the closing phenylalanine or tryptophan. The D gene is left open where the match is weak. The listing skips clone size in some rows; elsewhere it reads once, few, many or a size class.

D,V,J,size,DNA,CDR3
TRBD1,TRBV20-1,TRBJ1-2,-,TGCAGTGCTAGCCCCGGACAGGGGGCTGGTGGCTACACCTTC,CSASPGQGAGGYTF
-,TRBV30,TRBJ1-5,once,TGTGCCTGGAGTTTCGCGGAAGGTCAGCCCCAGCATTTT,CAWSFAEGQPQHF
-,TRBV20-1,TRBJ2-3,-,TGCAGTGCTAGATGGGTCAGGGGCACAGATACGCAGTATTTT,CSARWVRGTDTQYF
-,TRBV19,TRBJ2-1,-,TGTGCCACCTATGACGGCAGCTCCTACAATGAGCAGTTCTTC,CATYDGSSYNEQFF
-,TRBV27,TRBJ2-2,-,TGTGCCAGCAGTTTTGCCCGATTATCCGGGGAGCTGTTTTTT,CASSFARLSGELFF
-,TRBV2,TRBJ1-1,-,TGTGCCAGCACACAAGATGGGGGAAAACATGAAGCTTTCTTT,CASTQDGGKHEAFF
-,TRBV9,TRBJ1-2,-,TGTGCCAGCAGCGCCCGCGGCGGGAGCGGCTACACCTTC,CASSARGGSGYTF
-,TRBV6-5,TRBJ1-2,-,TGTGCCAGCAGTTCCAGGGGCGGCTACACCTTC,CASSSRGGYTF
-,TRBV30,TRBJ2-5,-,TGTGCCTGGAGTGTACAAGCGCGCACGGCCCAGTACTTC,CAWSVQARTAQYF
TRBD1,TRBV7-9,TRBJ1-1,-,TGTGCCAGCAGCCTCCTCGGACAGGAAGAGAACACTGAAGCTTTCTTT,CASSLLGQEENTEAFF
TRBD1,TRBV30,TRBJ1-2,-,TGTGCCTGGAGGGCGGACAGGCTCAACTATGGCTACACCTTC,CAWRADRLNYGYTF
-,TRBV28,TRBJ1-1,-,TGTGCCAGCGGTAACGGGGGCAAGAACACTGAAGCTTTCTTT,CASGNGGKNTEAFF
-,TRBV20-1,TRBJ2-3,-,TGCAGTGCTTATCCGGCGCCCACAGATACGCAGTATTTT,CSAYPAPTDTQYF
-,TRBV29-1,TRBJ1-2,-,TGCAGCGTTGCAGGGTCCTATGGCTACACCTTC,CSVAGSYGYTF
TRBD1,TRBV30,TRBJ1-2,few,TGTGCCTGGAGTGAGGGGGCAAGAGGCTACACCTTC,CAWSEGARGYTF
TRBD2,TRBV20-1,TRBJ2-1,-,TGCAGTGCTAGCGTGGCCGGGGGGGCGGATGAGCAGTTCTTC,CSASVAGGADEQFF
TRBD2,TRBV3-1,TRBJ2-7,-,TGTGCCAGCAGCCGCAGGACTAGCGGGGCCGAGCAGTACTTC,CASSRRTSGAEQYF
-,TRBV27,TRBJ1-1,-,TGTGCCAGCAGCCTCTCAGGGCAGGGACGAAAAGCTTTCTTT,CASSLSGQGRKAFF
-,TRBV29-1,TRBJ2-7,once,TGCAGCGTTGCGCCCGGGCATTCCGAGCAGTACTTC,CSVAPGHSEQYF
-,TRBV20-1,TRBJ1-2,-,TGCAGTGCTAGTCCGCCTTCGGAGGCTAACTATGGCTACACCTTC,CSASPPSEANYGYTF
-,TRBV29-1,TRBJ2-7,-,TGCAGCGTGGGGTCGAGATACGAGCAGTACTTC,CSVGSRYEQYF
TRBD2,TRBV7-2,TRBJ2-1,-,TGTGCCAGCAGCCAAGACGGGGGGGCGCTGGAAGAGCAGTTCTTC,CASSQDGGALEEQFF
-,TRBV14,TRBJ2-3,-,TGTGCCAGCAGCCCCCGTTATGAACTTACGCAGTATTTT,CASSPRYELTQYF
TRBD2,TRBV29-1,TRBJ2-1,-,TGCAGCGTTGAAGAGTGGTCAGGGAGGGATGAGCAGTTCTTC,CSVEEWSGRDEQFF
-,TRBV6-5,TRBJ1-1,-,TGTGCCAGCAGTTCCGGACAGACGAACACTGAAGCTTTCTTT,CASSSGQTNTEAFF
-,TRBV29-1,TRBJ2-5,-,TGCAGCGTTGAAGTATCTAAGGAGACCCAGTACTTC,CSVEVSKETQYF
TRBD2,TRBV12-3/TRBV12-4,TRBJ2-7,once,TGTGCCAGCAGTTCGGCGGGGGGTCCTTTCGGGTACGAGCAGTACTTC,CASSSAGGPFGYEQYF
-,TRBV7-9,TRBJ2-5,-,TGTGCCAGCAGCTTCGCACGAAGCATCGGTGAGACCCAGTACTTC,CASSFARSIGETQYF
-,TRBV30,TRBJ1-6,-,TGTGCCTGGAGTTCGCTTGGGAATTCACCCCTCCACTTT,CAWSSLGNSPLHF
-,TRBV7-9,TRBJ2-3,once,TGTGCCAGCAGCTTAGGGGGACTCGGAGATACGCAGTATTTT,CASSLGGLGDTQYF
-,TRBV10-2,TRBJ1-1,-,TGCGCCAGCAGAGGGTATTCGGGGACTGAAGCTTTCTTT,CASRGYSGTEAFF
-,TRBV2,TRBJ1-2,-,TGTGCCAGCGGGATGAGAGCTAACTATGGCTACACCTTC,CASGMRANYGYTF
TRBD1,TRBV27,TRBJ1-5,-,TGTGCCAGCACCGAACGGACAGGGAATCCACTCCAGCATTTT,CASTERTGNPLQHF
-,TRBV29-1,TRBJ2-7,-,TGCAGCGTTGAAGATCTCGGACTAAATTCCTACGAGCAGTACTTC,CSVEDLGLNSYEQYF
-,TRBV20-1,TRBJ2-3,-,TGCAGTGCAAACCGGGGCCAGAGCGCAGATACGCAGTATTTT,CSANRGQSADTQYF
-,TRBV15,TRBJ1-5,-,TGTGCCACCAGCAGTTTCAGGGGCAATCAGCCCCAGCATTTT,CATSSFRGNQPQHF
-,TRBV12-3/TRBV12-4,TRBJ2-1,-,TGTGCCAGCAGTTTTGCGGGGGCACCTGGTGAGCAGTTCTTC,CASSFAGAPGEQFF
-,TRBV20-1,TRBJ2-5,-,TGCAGTGCCATAGAGGGATTCCAGCCTGAGACCCAGTACTTC,CSAIEGFQPETQYF
TRBD2,TRBV4-2,TRBJ2-1,-,TGTGCCAGCAGCCAAGATATAGGACTAGCGGGGGGCCGGGGCCACAATGAGCAGTTCTTC,CASSQDIGLAGGRGHNEQFF
-,TRBV18,TRBJ2-3,-,TGTGCCAGCTCACCATTAAGGGGTAGCACAGATACGCAGTATTTT,CASSPLRGSTDTQYF
-,TRBV10-3,TRBJ1-2,once,TGTGCCATCAGTGATAACGGGGGACGAGAGGGCTACACCTTC,CAISDNGGREGYTF
-,TRBV7-9,TRBJ2-6,-,TGTGGGCAGGGTGCCGGGGCCAACGTCCTGACTTTC,CGQGAGANVLTF
TRBD1,TRBV24-1,TRBJ2-1,-,TGTGCCACCAGTCCCGGACAGGGGGCGTACGATGAGCAGTTCTTC,CATSPGQGAYDEQFF
-,TRBV3-1,TRBJ1-1,-,TGTGCCAGCAGCCAAGATCGGGGGACTGAAGCTTTCTTT,CASSQDRGTEAFF
TRBD1,TRBV6-5,TRBJ1-2,-,TGTGCCAGCAGGACGAAACAGGGGAATGGCTACACCTTC,CASRTKQGNGYTF
TRBD1,TRBV5-1,TRBJ2-1,-,TGCGCCAGCAGCTATACGGGACAGGGGACCAATGAGCAGTTCTTC,CASSYTGQGTNEQFF
-,TRBV9,TRBJ1-3,-,TGTGCCAGCAGCGTTCAGGGTATGGACACCATATATTTT,CASSVQGMDTIYF
TRBD1,TRBV2,TRBJ2-5,-,TGTGCCAGCGGAAGGGACAGGGGTGGCGAGACCCAGTACTTC,CASGRDRGGETQYF
-,TRBV7-9,TRBJ1-2,-,TGTGCCAGCAGCTTTGAAGGGAGTGGCTACACCTTC,CASSFEGSGYTF
-,TRBV29-1,TRBJ1-1,-,TGCAGCGTTGACCCGCGGGGGCTGGCCACTGAAGCTTTCTTT,CSVDPRGLATEAFF
-,TRBV30,TRBJ2-5,-,TGTGCCTACATGGGGAGTGAGACCCAGTACTTC,CAYMGSETQYF
TRBD1,TRBV6-1,TRBJ1-2,-,TGTGCCAGTTACGAGCCAGGGACAGGGCAGGACTATGGCTACACCTTC,CASYEPGTGQDYGYTF
-,TRBV29-1,TRBJ2-7,-,TGCAGCGTTGAAGATCGCGGCAAACCCTACGAGCAGTACTTC,CSVEDRGKPYEQYF
-,TRBV3-1,TRBJ2-1,-,TGTGCCAGCAGCCGAACAGGGAATTCTAGGAATGAGCAGTTCTTC,CASSRTGNSRNEQFF
TRBD1,TRBV9,TRBJ1-2,-,TGTGCCAGCAGCGCAGACAGGGACCTCTATGGCTACACCTTC,CASSADRDLYGYTF
-,TRBV30,TRBJ1-2,-,TGTGCCTGGAGTTTGGGTCCTAACTATGGCTACACCTTC,CAWSLGPNYGYTF
TRBD2,TRBV12-3/TRBV12-4,TRBJ2-7,-,TGTGCCAGCAGTTTTGGGAGGGACTCCCTCAACGAGCAGTACTTC,CASSFGRDSLNEQYF
-,TRBV14,TRBJ2-5,-,TGTGCCAGCAGCCAAGGGGACTCTGGGCTGACGACCCAGTACTTC,CASSQGDSGLTTQYF
-,TRBV30,TRBJ1-2,-,TGTGCCTGGAGCACAGGCGGGAATGGCTACACCTTC,CAWSTGGNGYTF